This T cell receptor (beta chain) was identified in a study of beta chain features in type 1 diabetes. Germline V gene data show CDR1 as SGHNT and CDR2 as YYREEE (reference sequence). V dropped 7 bases and J dropped 3 bases, with 13 bases sitting between them. The length of the CDR3 is 13 residues. This clone was seen only a few times. As every portion of the isolated RNA was reverse transcribed, the sequencing read expressed TCRB transcripts. TCRdb's copy holds only in-frame clones and misses some; the assay was immunoSEQ multiplex PCR. The sample has around 340,000 clones, 6.5% to 10% seen once. Sorting that relied on CD45RO/CCR7/CD25/CD127/CD95/CD27 yielded CD4+ naive, central memory, regulatory and stem cell-like memory cells.

The sample taken for sequencing was central memory CD4+ T cells from blood. This receptor was taken from a woman between 18 and 29 years old in good health. V and J are TRBV5-4 and TRBJ1-2; D unresolved. The CDR3, as DNA: TGTGCCAGCCGCGTGGCCGGCCACTATGGCTACACCTTC. Residues: CASRVAGHYGYTF.